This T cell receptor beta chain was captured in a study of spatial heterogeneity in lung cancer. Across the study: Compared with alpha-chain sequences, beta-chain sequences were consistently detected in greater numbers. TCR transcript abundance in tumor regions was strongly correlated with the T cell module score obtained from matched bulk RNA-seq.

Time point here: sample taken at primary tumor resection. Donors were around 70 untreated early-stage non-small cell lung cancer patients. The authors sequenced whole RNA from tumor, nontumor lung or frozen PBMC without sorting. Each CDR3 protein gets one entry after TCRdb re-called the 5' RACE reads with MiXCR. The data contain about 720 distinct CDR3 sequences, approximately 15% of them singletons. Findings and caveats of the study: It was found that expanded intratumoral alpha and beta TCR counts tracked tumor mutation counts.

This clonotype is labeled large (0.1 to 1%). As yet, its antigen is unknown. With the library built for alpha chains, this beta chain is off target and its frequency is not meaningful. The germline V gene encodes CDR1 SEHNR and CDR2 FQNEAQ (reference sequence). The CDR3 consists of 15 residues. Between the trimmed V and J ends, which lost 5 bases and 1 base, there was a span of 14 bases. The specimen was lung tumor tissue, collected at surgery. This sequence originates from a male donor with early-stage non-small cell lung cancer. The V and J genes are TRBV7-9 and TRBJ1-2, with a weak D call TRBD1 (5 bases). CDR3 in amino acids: CASSNVEGLNYGYTF. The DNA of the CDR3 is TGTGCCAGCAGCAACGTGGAGGGGCTTAACTATGGCTACACCTTC.